A selection of T cell receptor beta chains follows, all from one sample in a study of CD8 T cells in Susac syndrome. TCRdb re-derived calls from the immunoSEQ multiplex PCR reads in MiXCR, one entry per CDR3 protein. This table holds about 100,000 distinct CDR3 sequences, 95% found once. The sample taken for sequencing was CD8+ T cells from PBMCs. The receptors shown here come from a human donor with Susac syndrome. Each CDR3 is given with its conserved first and last residue. D genes are given only for firm matches. Expanded clones get a size class; other rows say once, few or many, or leave the size out.

J | V | size | D | CDR3 | DNA
TRBJ1-5 | TRBV28 | . | . | CASSLTGGNQPQHF | TGTGCCAGCAGTTTGACCGGTGGGAATCAGCCCCAGCATTTT
TRBJ2-3 | TRBV7-9 | . | TRBD2 | CASSPDYAGGYTDTQYF | TGTGCCAGCAGCCCAGATTATGCGGGGGGGTACACAGATACGCAGTATTTT
TRBJ2-1 | TRBV5-1 | . | TRBD2 | CASQTSASYNEQFF | TGCGCCAGTCAGACTAGCGCCTCCTACAATGAGCAGTTCTTC
TRBJ2-4 | TRBV2 | . | . | CATQRGGGDIQYF | TGTGCCACACAAAGAGGGGGAGGTGACATTCAGTACTTC
TRBJ1-2 | TRBV29-1 | . | TRBD1 | CSVEGPGDRGQKANYGYTF | TGCAGCGTTGAAGGGCCTGGGGACAGGGGCCAGAAAGCTAACTATGGCTACACCTTC
TRBJ2-5 | TRBV14 | . | . | CASSQGRIRETQYF | TGTGCCAGCAGCCAAGGACGAATTCGAGAGACCCAGTACTTC
TRBJ2-7 | TRBV3-1 | once | . | CASSQGSSGYEQYF | TGTGCCAGCAGCCAAGGCTCCTCCGGCTACGAGCAGTACTTC
TRBJ1-1 | TRBV12-3/TRBV12-4 | . | . | CASRLSTLTEAFF | TGTGCCAGCAGACTTAGCACCCTCACTGAAGCTTTCTTT
TRBJ1-1 | TRBV13 | . | . | CASSKGNTEAFF | TGTGCCAGTTCGAAGGGGAACACTGAAGCTTTCTTT
TRBJ2-2 | TRBV25-1 | . | TRBD2 | CASSGAGVGELFF | TGTGCCAGCAGTGGAGCGGGAGTCGGGGAGCTGTTTTTT
TRBJ1-5 | TRBV29-1 | once | . | CSVMTAASNQPQHF | TGCAGCGTCATGACGGCAGCCAGCAATCAGCCCCAGCATTTT
TRBJ2-7 | TRBV2 | . | . | CASSYDSDYEQYF | TGTGCCAGCAGTTACGACAGCGACTACGAGCAGTACTTC
TRBJ2-4 | TRBV20-1 | once | . | CSARGISGTAKNIQYF | TGCAGTGCTAGAGGAATTTCGGGGACGGCCAAAAACATTCAGTACTTC
TRBJ2-4 | TRBV15 | . | . | CATSAGQGFGIQYF | TGTGCCACCAGCGCAGGTCAGGGTTTTGGCATTCAGTACTTC
TRBJ2-3 | TRBV7-2 | . | . | CASSSRTTDTQYF | TGTGCCAGCAGCAGCCGGACCACAGATACGCAGTATTTT
TRBJ1-2 | TRBV23-1 | . | TRBD1 | CASNKDRLYGYTF | TGCGCCAGCAATAAGGACAGGTTATATGGCTACACCTTC
TRBJ2-5 | TRBV4-2 | . | . | CASSQDSLEETQYF | TGTGCCAGCAGCCAAGATTCGCTGGAGGAGACCCAGTACTTC
TRBJ2-1 | TRBV29-1 | . | TRBD2 | CSVERPSGEDNEQFF | TGCAGCGTTGAGCGACCTAGCGGGGAGGACAATGAGCAGTTCTTC
TRBJ2-5 | TRBV6-5 | . | TRBD2 | CASSYSYGGRGYQETQYF | TGTGCCAGCAGTTACTCGTATGGCGGGAGGGGGTACCAAGAGACCCAGTACTTC
TRBJ1-2 | TRBV4-1 | . | . | CASSQEDKARIYGYTF | TGCGCCAGCAGCCAAGAGGACAAAGCGAGGATCTATGGCTACACCTTC
TRBJ2-5 | TRBV14 | . | . | CASSQDRVGQYF | TGTGCCAGCAGCCAAGATAGGGTCGGTCAGTACTTC
TRBJ1-1 | TRBV14 | . | . | CASSLPPGGLRMNTEAFF | TGTGCCAGCAGCCTGCCACCCGGGGGTTTAAGGATGAACACTGAAGCTTTCTTT
TRBJ2-7 | TRBV5-1 | once | TRBD2 | CASSLARPGRDEQYF | TGCGCCAGCAGCTTGGCCAGGCCAGGGAGGGACGAGCAGTACTTC